This T cell receptor (beta chain) was identified during a study of response to subunit inactivated influenza vaccine (dated by TCRdb to 2017 to 2018). In terms of the full investigation: Deep quantitative profiling of the T cell receptor repertoire was used in the study to follow responses to a trivalent subunit inactivated influenza vaccine.

Libraries were prepared through RT-PCR. Sequencing instrument: Illumina HiSeq 2500. The public reads were reprocessed in TCRdb via fastp at Q25 and MiXCR, keeping in-frame beta chains. Rows matching on CDR3 protein sequence are summarized as one entry with the most common DNA and genes. Recorded for this sample are about 540,000 distinct CDR3 sequences; around 21% of them occurred a single time. The ten largest clones represent about 2.8% of the sample. This clonotype has a handful of counts. Its antigen has not been determined. Base qualities were left out, and no much larger clone turns up one base away. Results and caveats for the whole study, not just this receptor: The authors proposed that each seasonal influenza vaccination may bring in only a limited number of new T cells.

At the junction V is shortened by 7 bases and J by 3 bases; bases outside the gene matches: 7. From the germline V gene, CDR1 is ENHRY and CDR2 is SYGVKD. Spanning cysteine to phenylalanine, the CDR3 consists of 15 amino acids. The read is trimmed to its CDR3 DNA, 45 bases read in frame from base 1. These records were also assigned to another study, of T cells expressing NK-cell markers. As that second study puts it: TCR beta cDNA libraries were prepared using 5'RACE template switching, which introduced a universal primer site and unique molecular identifiers. TCR beta-chain repertoires were profiled in sorted CD3+CD56+NKG2C+, CD3+CD56+NKG2C- and CD3+CD56-NKG2C+ T-cell subsets from about 8 donors. Among the eight sequenced donors, only one was HCMV-seronegative, while the other seven were HCMV-seropositive. In several experiments an anti-gammadeltaTCR antibody was added to restrict sorting to alphabetaTCR-expressing T cells. In over 5 donors, the dominant CD3+CD56+NKG2C+ clonotypes were among the top 10 CD8+ clonotypes and accounted for 1.0-7.0% of CD8+ T cells. Those dominant clonotypes were again the most abundant among CD3+CD56-NKG2C+ cells in a few donors, at about 25-60.1%. Whether the expanded NKG2C-expressing T cell clones were specific for HCMV antigens was left unclear. Randomly selected healthy volunteers, three men and five women, were used as the eight sequenced donors. A commercial ELISA kit detecting HCMV-specific IgG in serum was used to determine HCMV serostatus. Peripheral blood mononuclear cells were isolated from blood by Ficoll density gradient centrifugation. CD4+ and CD8+ T cells were isolated from PBMC by magnetic immunoseparation with Miltenyi isolation kits. Synthesis of cDNA was primed from the TCR beta constant segment and was followed by two consecutive PCR amplification steps. Sequencing of the libraries produced 2 x 150 bp reads on Illumina HiSeq 2000/2500, MiSeq or NextSeq. MIGEC was used to demultiplex reads and group the reads by UMI, and MiTCR was used to assemble and quantify clonotypes. To remove erroneous sequences, TCR cDNA sequences were retained only when supported by two or more reads. The tcR package was used for downstream repertoire analysis, with clonotypes matched between fractions based on CDR3 nucleotide sequence plus V segment. Antigen specificity was annotated against VDJdb with VDJmatch, allowing one amino acid substitution in CDR3.

The chain employs TRBV10-3 and TRBJ2-3, with 10 bases in between that match TRBD1. This sample comprised CD4+ T cells sorted from PBMCs, obtained about 11 days after vaccination. This TCR came from a man in his fifties or sixties who received an inactivated influenza vaccine. Donor details come from another sample of the same person, matched by shared clones. The DNA reads as follows: TGTGCCATCAAAGTGACAGGGGGCGTTACAGATACGCAGTATTTT. Translated, it reads CAIKVTGGVTDTQYF.